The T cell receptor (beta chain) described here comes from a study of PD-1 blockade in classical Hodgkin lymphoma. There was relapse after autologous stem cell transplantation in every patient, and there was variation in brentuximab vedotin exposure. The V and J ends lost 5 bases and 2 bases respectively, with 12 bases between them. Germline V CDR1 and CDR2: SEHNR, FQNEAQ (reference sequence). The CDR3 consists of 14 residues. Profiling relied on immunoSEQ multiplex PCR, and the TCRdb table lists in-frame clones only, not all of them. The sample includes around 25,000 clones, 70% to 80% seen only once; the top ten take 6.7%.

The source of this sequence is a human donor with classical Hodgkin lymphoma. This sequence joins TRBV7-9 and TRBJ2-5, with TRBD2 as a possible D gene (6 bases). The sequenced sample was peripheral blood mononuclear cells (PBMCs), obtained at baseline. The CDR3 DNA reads TGTGCCAGCAGCCTCCGGGACTTACAAGAGACCCAGTACTTC. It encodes CASSLRDLQETQYF.